These 12 T cell receptor beta chains were sequenced from one sample in a study of blood T cell repertoires in COVID-19. Using immunoSEQ multiplex PCR, the repertoire was profiled, and TCRdb retains in-frame clones only, with some absent. This sample has 300,000 or so clones, with roughly 91% found just once. The specimen was peripheral blood. These receptors came from a man in his forties or fifties with active or convalescent COVID-19.

The chain links TRBV28 to TRBJ2-3, with 11 bases matching TRBD2. Germline assignment: CDR1 MDHEN and CDR2 SYDVKM. With 2 bases clipped from V and 4 bases from J, the junction kept 17 bases outside the gene matches. CDR3 length: 20 amino acids. The CDR3 spells CASSLQGRTVAGGWADTQYF. In DNA, the CDR3 is TGTGCCAGCAGTTTACAGGGGAGGACGGTAGCGGGAGGGTGGGCAGATACGCAGTATTTT.

The CDR3 here is CASRSEAGYGYTF. The CDR3 region has the DNA TGTGCCAGCAGGTCCGAAGCGGGTTATGGCTACACCTTC. The V gene is TRBV2, the J gene TRBJ1-2; D not resolved. Trimming cost V 6 bases and J 5 bases, with 13 bases left between them. CDR3 length: 13 amino acids. Germline CDR1 and CDR2: SNHLY and FYNNEI.

This clone occurred a few times. This sequence joins TRBV5-1 and TRBJ2-6; 11 bases match TRBD2. This CDR3 comprises 20 residues. The germline V gene encodes CDR1 SGHRS and CDR2 YFSETQ. V lost 5 bases and J lost 0; bases outside the gene matches: 13. The CDR3 loop is CASSTASGRNPLSGANVLTF. The CDR3 DNA sequence: TGCGCCAGCAGTACTGCTAGCGGGAGGAATCCCCTCTCTGGGGCCAACGTCCTGACTTTC.

This sequence joins TRBV28 and TRBJ1-4; 8 bases align to TRBD1. The V segment lost 6 bases and the J segment 0 bases; nucleotides outside the gene matches: 6. The germline gives CDR1 MDHEN, CDR2 SYDVKM. The CDR3 runs 16 residues. CDR3 in amino acids: CASRAQGAPTNEKLFF. For the CDR3, the DNA is TGTGCCAGCAGAGCTCAGGGGGCCCCAACTAATGAAAAACTGTTTTTT.

The chain couples TRBV7-9 to TRBJ1-4; the match to TRBD1 covers 9 bases. This CDR3 is built from 15 residues. Germline loops: CDR1 SEHNR, CDR2 FQNEAQ (reference sequence). V lost 5 bases, J lost 6 bases, and 7 bases stayed unmatched. The CDR3 region is CASSRGQGRDEKLFF. The CDR3 DNA reads as TGTGCCAGCAGCCGTGGACAGGGGCGAGATGAAAAACTGTTTTTT.

The J gene is TRBJ1-4, the V gene TRBV2, with D hard to call. The germline V and J ends were trimmed by 5 bases and 0 bases, with 10 bases remaining between them. CDR3 length: 15 residues. Per the germline V gene, CDR1 is SNHLY and CDR2 is FYNNEI. CDR3 sequence: CASSPGRATNEKLFF. DNA for the CDR3: TGTGCCAGCAGTCCCGGGAGAGCAACTAATGAAAAACTGTTTTTT.

The V call is TRBV4-1, the J call TRBJ2-1; 9 bases match TRBD2. The CDR3 spans 17 residues. Germline V gives CDR1 MGHRA, CDR2 YSYEKL. The V gene end was trimmed by 0 bases and the J gene end by 3 bases; junction bases not matched to a gene: 6. CDR3: CASSQDMTSGHYNEQFF. In nucleotides, the CDR3 is TGCGCCAGCAGCCAAGATATGACTAGCGGTCACTACAATGAGCAGTTCTTC.

This sequence joins TRBV6-5 and TRBJ2-3, with 11 positions matching TRBD2. The CDR3 is made up of 15 amino acids. The V gene end was trimmed by 4 bases and the J gene end by 10 bases; junction bases not matched to a gene: 10. Germline V CDR1 and CDR2: MNHEY, SVGAGI. CDR3 in amino acids: CASSLAGGPSGAQYF. In DNA form, the CDR3 reads TGTGCCAGCAGTTTAGCGGGGGGGCCTTCAGGAGCGCAGTATTTT.

V gene TRBV18 combines with J gene TRBJ2-7; a weak D match, TRBD1 (6 bases). CDR1 is KGHSH and CDR2 is LQKENI in the germline V gene. V dropped 3 bases and J dropped 1 base, with 13 bases sitting between them. The CDR3 is 15 residues long. This CDR3 is CASSPLLTGSYEQYF. Here the CDR3 DNA reads TGTGCCAGCTCACCGCTGCTGACAGGATCCTACGAGCAGTACTTC.

This rearrangement joins TRBV7-3 to TRBJ2-2, with D possibly TRBD1 on 5 matching bases. This CDR3 is 14 amino acids long. Per the germline V gene, CDR1 is SGHTA and CDR2 is FQGTGA. The germline V and J ends were trimmed by 5 bases and 2 bases, with 9 bases remaining between them. The CDR3 sequence: CASSVGQNTGELFF. CDR3 bases: TGTGCCAGCAGCGTCGGACAAAACACCGGGGAGCTGTTTTTT.

This chain links TRBV29-1 with TRBJ1-1, with D possibly TRBD1 on 5 matching bases. Germline-derived CDR1 and CDR2 are SQVTM and ANQGSEA. V lost 7 bases to trimming and J lost 3 bases, with 18 bases between them. This CDR3 spans 14 amino acids. CDR3 coding DNA: TGCAGCGCCGCGTCGGGGGGAGGCGACACTGAAGCTTTCTTT. Its protein product is CSAASGGGDTEAFF.

The sample holds one count of this clone. The chain links TRBV28 to TRBJ2-7; 8 bases map to TRBD1. The germline V gene encodes CDR1 MDHEN and CDR2 SYDVKM. Unmatched junction bases numbered 6, after V lost 5 bases and J lost 0 bases. CDR3 length: 15 residues. CDR3: CASSTTGGSSYEQYF. DNA for the CDR3: TGTGCCAGCAGTACAACAGGGGGAAGCTCCTACGAGCAGTACTTC.